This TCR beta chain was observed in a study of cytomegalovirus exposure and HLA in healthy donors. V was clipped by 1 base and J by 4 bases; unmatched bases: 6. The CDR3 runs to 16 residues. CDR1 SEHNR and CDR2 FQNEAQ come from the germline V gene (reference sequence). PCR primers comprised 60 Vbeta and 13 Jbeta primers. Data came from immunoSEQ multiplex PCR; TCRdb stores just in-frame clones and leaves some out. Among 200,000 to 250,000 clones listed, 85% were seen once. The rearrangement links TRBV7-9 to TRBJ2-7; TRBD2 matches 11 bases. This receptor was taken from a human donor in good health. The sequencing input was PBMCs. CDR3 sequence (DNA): TGTGCCAGCAGCTTAGTCGGCGGACTAGCGGGTTACGAGCAGTACTTC. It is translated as CASSLVGGLAGYEQYF.